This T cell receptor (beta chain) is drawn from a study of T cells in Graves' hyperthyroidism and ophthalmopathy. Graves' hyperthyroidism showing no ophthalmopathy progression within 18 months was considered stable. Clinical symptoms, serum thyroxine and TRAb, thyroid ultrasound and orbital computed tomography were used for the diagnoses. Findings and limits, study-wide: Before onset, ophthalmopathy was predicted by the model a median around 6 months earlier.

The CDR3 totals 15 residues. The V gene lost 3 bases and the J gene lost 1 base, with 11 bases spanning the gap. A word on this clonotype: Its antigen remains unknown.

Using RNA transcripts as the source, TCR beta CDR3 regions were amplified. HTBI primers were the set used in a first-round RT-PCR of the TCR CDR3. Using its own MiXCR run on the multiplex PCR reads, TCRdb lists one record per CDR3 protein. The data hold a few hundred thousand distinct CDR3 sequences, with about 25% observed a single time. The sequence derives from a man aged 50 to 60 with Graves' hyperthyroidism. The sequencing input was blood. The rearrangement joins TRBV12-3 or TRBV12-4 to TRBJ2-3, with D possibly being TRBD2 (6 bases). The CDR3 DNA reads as TGTGCCAGCAGTTTTAGCCAGCGGGGCACAGATACGCAGTATTTT. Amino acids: CASSFSQRGTDTQYF.